Below, 32 T cell receptor beta chains from the same sample are listed, as sequenced in a study of CD8 T cells in ankylosing spondylitis. Whole-study findings and limits: It appeared that ankylosing spondylitis blood was characterized by a TCR beta motif of under ten highly homologous variants.

Via MiXCR, TCRdb re-called the 5' RACE reads, giving one row per CDR3 protein. The sample lists roughly 440,000 distinct CDR3 sequences; roughly 17% were seen once. Their antigens remain unidentified. The sequenced sample consisted of blood, either unsorted or a sorted T cell fraction (not recorded which). Every receptor here comes from a male donor with ankylosing spondylitis.

This clonotype was observed a handful of times. The rearrangement joins TRBV20-1 to TRBJ2-7; D possibly corresponds to TRBD2 (5 bases). CDR1 and CDR2 from the germline V gene are DFQATT and SNEGSKA (reference sequence). The germline V and J ends were trimmed by 4 bases and 3 bases, with 13 bases remaining between them. The CDR3 is made up of 13 amino acids. This chain's CDR3 is CSATDGGVYEQYF. The CDR3, as DNA: TGCAGTGCTACGGACGGAGGAGTCTACGAGCAGTACTTC.

This clonotype was seen a handful of times. This chain uses TRBV5-1 with TRBJ1-1; 7 nucleotides align to TRBD1. V shed 3 bases and J 1 base; nucleotides not matched to a gene: 3. CDR3 length equals 14 residues. Germline CDR1 SGHRS, CDR2 YFSETQ. The CDR3 DNA reads TGCGCCAGCAGCTCAGGGGACAGGAACACTGAAGCTTTCTTT. Its translation: CASSSGDRNTEAFF.

The chain couples TRBV11-1 to TRBJ2-1; D possibly corresponds to TRBD1 (6 bases). V dropped 3 bases and J dropped 0 bases, with 21 bases sitting between them. Germline values: CDR1 SGHAT, CDR2 FQDESV (reference sequence). The CDR3 consists of 19 residues. CDR3 DNA: TGTGCCAGCAGCTTCATGGGGGCCCAACAGGGAAGCTCCTACAATGAGCAGTTCTTC. The encoded protein is CASSFMGAQQGSSYNEQFF.

This clonotype was picked up a small number of times. V and J are TRBV24-1 and TRBJ2-2; 16 nucleotides match TRBD2. V gave up 9 bases and J gave up 0 bases; unmatched junction bases: 3. The V gene's germline CDR1 is KGHDR and CDR2 SFDVKD. This CDR3 region has 17 residues. CDR3 sequence (DNA): TGTGCCACCGGCGGGACTAGCGGGGGGGCGAACACCGGGGAGCTGTTTTTT. It specifies CATGGTSGGANTGELFF.

This clonotype has a handful of counts. The CDR3 DNA reads as TGTGCCAGCAGAAGCACGTGGGGTCGCACAGATACGCAGTATTTT. It encodes CASRSTWGRTDTQYF. This chain links TRBV6-2 or TRBV6-3 with TRBJ2-3; D uncertain. Germline V gene sequence: CDR1 MNHEY, CDR2 SVGEGT. V was trimmed by 6 bases and J by 1 base, leaving 14 bases between them. The CDR3 is 15 amino acids.

The CDR3 region has the DNA TGTGCCAGCAGCCGCGGGACTAGCGGGGAGGGTGAGCAGTTCTTC. Protein: CASSRGTSGEGEQFF. The chain joins TRBV6-2 or TRBV6-3 to TRBJ2-1, with 13 bases lining up with TRBD2. V gave up 6 bases and J gave up 9 bases; unmatched junction bases: 8. Germline values: CDR1 MNHEY, CDR2 SVGEGT. This CDR3 has 15 amino acids.

The chain couples TRBV12-3 or TRBV12-4 to TRBJ2-3; maybe TRBD1 (6 bases). V was cut by 2 bases and J by 0 bases, with 9 bases left in between. The CDR3 extends over 15 amino acids. CDR3 sequence: CASSLWGHSTDTQYF. The CDR3, as DNA: TGTGCCAGCAGTTTATGGGGACACAGCACAGATACGCAGTATTTT.

This clonotype was seen repeatedly, ten times or more. V is TRBV12-3 or TRBV12-4 and J is TRBJ2-3; TRBD1 aligns across 9 bases. V shed 5 bases, J shed 3 bases, and the junction held 9 bases outside the gene matches. The CDR3 covers 16 residues. CDR3 DNA sequence: TGTGCCAGCAGTAGCCGGGACAGGGAAGGAACAGATACGCAGTATTTT. Its translation is CASSSRDREGTDTQYF.

The chain combines TRBV4-1 with TRBJ2-2; 8 bases map to TRBD2. With V trimmed by 0 bases and J by 3 bases, 9 bases remained unmatched. Germline lookup yields CDR1 MGHRA and CDR2 YSYEKL. The CDR3 is made up of 18 amino acids. CDR3 in DNA: TGCGCCAGCAGCCAAGACAGGGGTAGCGGGAAGTACACCGGGGAGCTGTTTTTT. Translating it yields CASSQDRGSGKYTGELFF.

This clonotype came up a few times. V usage is TRBV6-5 and J usage is TRBJ1-5; D is uncertain. This CDR3 comprises 15 residues. V lost 0 bases to trimming and J lost 5 bases, with 11 bases between them. Germline CDR1 is MNHEY and CDR2 is SVGAGI. CDR3 sequence: CASSYSYDLDQPQHF. In nucleotides, the CDR3 is TGTGCCAGCAGTTACTCATACGATTTGGATCAGCCCCAGCATTTT.

This chain links TRBV9 with TRBJ2-2; no clear D gene. Deletions cut 2 bases from V and 4 bases from J, with 15 bases between. Germline loops: CDR1 SGDLS, CDR2 YYNGEE. The length of the CDR3 is 16 residues. The CDR3 sequence: CASSVLSTRGTGELFF. DNA for the CDR3: TGTGCCAGCAGCGTTCTGAGTACGAGAGGCACCGGGGAGCTGTTTTTT.

The chain has TRBV19 and TRBJ1-2; possibly TRBD1 for D (5 bases). V lost 6 bases, J lost 0 bases, and 11 bases lay in between. Germline lookup yields CDR1 LNHDA and CDR2 SQIVND (reference sequence). CDR3 length: 14 residues. The CDR3 loop is CASRLRDSNYGYTF. The CDR3 DNA reads TGTGCCAGTAGACTCCGGGACTCTAACTATGGCTACACCTTC.

V is TRBV2 and J is TRBJ2-7; the match to TRBD2 covers 9 bases. From germline, CDR1 is SNHLY and CDR2 FYNNEI. The CDR3 has 12 residues. The V gene end was trimmed by 8 bases and the J gene end by 9 bases; junction bases not matched to a gene: 8. This chain's CDR3 is CASRGGGLAQYF. The CDR3 DNA follows: TGTGCCAGCCGCGGGGGGGGATTGGCGCAGTACTTC.

In DNA, the CDR3 is TGCGCCAGCAGCTTGGGGGGCGAAAACTATGGCTACACCTTC. Its protein is CASSLGGENYGYTF. The chain carries TRBV5-1 and TRBJ1-2; D might be TRBD1 (5 bases). The CDR3 extends over 14 amino acids. Germline V gene data show CDR1 as SGHRS and CDR2 as YFSETQ. Trimming removed 0 bases from V and 2 bases from J, with 8 bases in between.

The chain uses TRBV9 and TRBJ2-1, with 7 nucleotides matching TRBD2. The CDR3 totals 15 residues. CDR1 SGDLS and CDR2 YYNGEE come from the germline V gene. Trimming took 0 bases from V and 2 from J; bases not matched to a gene: 2. The CDR3: CASSVGLATYNEQFF. DNA of the CDR3: TGTGCCAGCAGCGTAGGACTAGCTACCTACAATGAGCAGTTCTTC. Based on the CDR3 plus reference TRBV9 and TRBJ2-1, the full variable domain is DSGVTQTPKHLITATGQRVTLRCSPRSGDLSVYWYQQSLDQGLQFLIQYYNGEERAKGNILERFSAQQFPDLHSELNLSSLELGDSALYFCASSVGLATYNEQFFGPGTRLTVL.

This clonotype was recorded a few times. This chain links TRBV6-1 with TRBJ1-3; D perhaps matches TRBD1 (5 bases). The germline V gene encodes CDR1 MNHNS and CDR2 SASEGT. The germline V and J ends were trimmed by 6 bases and 4 bases, with 19 bases remaining between them. CDR3 length: 16 residues. The CDR3: CASSPNGGAEGNTIYF. CDR3 DNA sequence: TGTGCCAGCAGCCCTAATGGTGGGGCAGAGGGAAACACCATATATTTT.

In this sample, this clonotype turned up many times. The V gene is TRBV12-3 or TRBV12-4, the J gene TRBJ2-3; 8 bases are shared with TRBD1. This CDR3 spans 14 amino acids. Trimming took 5 bases from V and 5 from J; bases not matched to a gene: 6. The CDR3 here is CASSQDRARDTQYF. The CDR3 nucleotides read TGTGCCAGCAGTCAGGACAGGGCGAGAGATACGCAGTATTTT.

DNA of the CDR3: TGTGCCAGCAGTTGGTTTGTATCGGAGTATTCACCCCTCCACTTT. Its translation is CASSWFVSEYSPLHF. The chain links TRBV12-3 or TRBV12-4 to TRBJ1-6; D ambiguous. V gave up 4 bases and J gave up 8 bases, with 15 bases separating them. The CDR3 loop spans 15 amino acids.

This clonotype was counted between two and nine times. The chain joins TRBV7-9 to TRBJ2-3; 10 bases are a match to TRBD2. This CDR3 comprises 16 residues. Germline CDR1 is SEHNR and CDR2 is FQNEAQ (reference sequence). V shed 3 bases, J shed 6 bases, and the junction held 9 bases outside the gene matches. CDR3 nucleotides: TGTGCCAGCAGCTTGGGGCTAGCGGGAGTTGCGGATACGCAGTATTTT. Its protein product is CASSLGLAGVADTQYF.

J is TRBJ2-3 and V is TRBV20-1, with 7 bases that match TRBD2. There are 19 residues in the CDR3. With V trimmed by 0 bases and J by 7 bases, 22 bases remained unmatched. Germline V CDR1 and CDR2: DFQATT, SNEGSKA (reference sequence). The DNA of the CDR3 is TGCAGTGCTAGAGACCTGCCTCCGGGGACTACCTCGTCCCTATATACGCAGTATTTT. It encodes CSARDLPPGTTSSLYTQYF.

This chain links TRBV10-2 with TRBJ1-6; possible D gene TRBD1, 6 bases. Germline CDR1 and CDR2: WSHSY and SAAADI. The CDR3 loop spans 13 amino acids. The V end lost 7 bases, the J end lost 10 bases, and 14 bases lay between the germline ends. The CDR3 DNA follows: TGCGCCAGCACCGGGGGTAGGGGGTCACCCCTCCACTTT. This encodes CASTGGRGSPLHF.

This clonotype was seen more than once but under ten times. The genes are TRBV5-1 and TRBJ1-2; 7 bases are a match to TRBD1. The CDR3 is 15 residues long. The ends lost 0 bases at V and 3 bases at J; junction bases unmatched: 5. CDR1 is SGHRS, CDR2 YFSETQ, per germline. CDR3 DNA: TGCGCCAGCAGCTTGGGGGACAGACCATACTATGGCTACACCTTC. It translates to CASSLGDRPYYGYTF.

The V call is TRBV7-9, the J call TRBJ2-5; D might be TRBD1 or TRBD2, each matching 5 bases. V lost 5 bases and J 7 bases, leaving 23 bases between the germline ends. Germline V lookup: CDR1 SEHNR, CDR2 FQNEAQ (reference sequence). This CDR3 is 16 amino acids long. The CDR3 here is CASSLSGASMIGTQYF. DNA for the CDR3: TGTGCCAGCAGCCTCTCCGGGGCTAGCATGATAGGGACCCAGTACTTC.

This sequence joins TRBV20-1 and TRBJ2-7; D is possibly TRBD1 (5 bases). Germline V lookup: CDR1 DFQATT, CDR2 SNEGSKA (reference sequence). The CDR3 extends over 12 amino acids. V shed 1 base and J shed 2 bases, with 6 bases lying between them. The CDR3 sequence: CSARGGTYEQYF. Here the CDR3 DNA reads TGCAGTGCTAGAGGGGGCACCTACGAGCAGTACTTC.

This clonotype was picked up a small number of times. The rearrangement joins TRBV19 to TRBJ1-2; D ambiguous. V lost 3 bases and J 2 bases, leaving 19 bases between the germline ends. Germline-derived CDR1 and CDR2 are LNHDA and SQIVND (reference sequence). This CDR3 has 17 amino acids. This chain's CDR3 is CASSIGWLGSKNYGYTF. The DNA of the CDR3 is TGTGCCAGTAGTATTGGCTGGCTTGGCTCCAAAAACTATGGCTACACCTTC.

In this sample, this clonotype turned up a few times. The rearrangement joins TRBV3-1 to TRBJ2-5, with D unresolved. In germline, CDR1 is LGHDT, CDR2 YNNKEL (reference sequence). The CDR3 contains 14 residues. V gave up 2 bases and J gave up 2 bases, with 9 bases separating them. The CDR3: CASSQNWQQETQYF. In nucleotides, the CDR3 is TGTGCCAGCAGCCAAAACTGGCAACAAGAGACCCAGTACTTC.

There are a few counts of this clonotype. V is TRBV5-1 and J is TRBJ1-2; D gene uncertain. CDR1 is SGHRS and CDR2 is YFSETQ in the germline V gene. The germline V and J ends were trimmed by 7 bases and 8 bases, with 18 bases remaining between them. The CDR3 consists of 13 residues. CDR3 sequence reads: CASGLQPPSGYTF. As DNA, the CDR3 is TGCGCCAGCGGCCTTCAGCCTCCCAGCGGCTACACCTTC.

This clonotype was counted a few times. The V call is TRBV20-1, the J call TRBJ2-7; no firm D call. Deletions cut 6 bases from V and 1 base from J, with 10 bases between. Germline V CDR1 and CDR2: DFQATT, SNEGSKA (reference sequence). CDR3 length equals 12 residues. The CDR3 is CSAPERSYEQYF. The CDR3 nucleotides are TGCAGTGCCCCTGAGCGATCCTACGAGCAGTACTTC.

The chain carries TRBV20-1 and TRBJ2-2; the match to TRBD2 covers 10 bases. Germline V gives CDR1 DFQATT, CDR2 SNEGSKA (reference sequence). Trimming removed 0 bases from V and 7 bases from J; junction bases left unmatched: 8. The CDR3 is 16 amino acids. CDR3 in amino acids: CSARDSSGRGGGELFF. The CDR3 DNA reads as TGCAGTGCTAGAGATTCCAGCGGGAGGGGTGGCGGGGAGCTGTTTTTT.

This clonotype was detected a few times. The rearrangement uses TRBV6-1 and TRBJ2-1; TRBD2 is a possible D gene (6 bases). With 6 bases removed from V and 6 bases from J, the gap between germline ends came to 18 bases. This CDR3 region has 15 residues. Germline CDR1 MNHNS, CDR2 SASEGT. CDR3 residues: CASRIAVPWGNEQFF. The CDR3 bases are TGTGCCAGCAGGATAGCGGTCCCTTGGGGCAATGAGCAGTTCTTC.

The rearrangement links TRBV25-1 to TRBJ2-7; D possibly corresponds to TRBD2 (5 bases). The CDR3 has 11 amino acids. Germline V CDR1 and CDR2: MGHDK, SYGVNS. Trimming took off 7 bases at V and 3 bases at J, with 7 bases between the two ends. CDR3 region: CASTGVYEQYF. Here the CDR3 DNA reads TGTGCCAGCACCGGGGTCTACGAGCAGTACTTC.

This chain joins TRBV9 and TRBJ2-5; TRBD2 aligns across 12 bases. The CDR3 length is 18 residues. Trimming cost V 5 bases and J 0 bases; bases outside gene matches: 11. Germline lookup yields CDR1 SGDLS and CDR2 YYNGEE. This CDR3 is CASSPPLTSGGHQETQYF. CDR3 DNA sequence: TGTGCCAGCAGTCCACCCCTGACTAGCGGGGGACACCAAGAGACCCAGTACTTC.